The rows below give T cell receptor beta chains drawn from one sample of a study of identical twins. One entry per CDR3 protein, called by TCRdb with MiXCR from the 5' RACE reads. The profile shows more than 1.5 million distinct CDR3 sequences, around a third of them singletons. Sequencing used cord blood. Receptors originate from a newborn girl in good health. Both conserved end residues are part of each CDR3.

V gene	J gene	CDR3 protein
TRBV6-6	TRBJ2-2	CASSYGDKLLAGELFF
TRBV12-3/TRBV12-4	TRBJ1-2	CASSYRDTAESTF
TRBV24-1	.	CATSDRGGRGTQYF
TRBV29-1	TRBJ2-1	CSAEGKGSSYNEQFF
TRBV7-2	TRBJ2-7	CASSLVADTYEQYF
TRBV3-1	TRBJ1-2	CASSQVPDRDYTF
TRBV24-1	TRBJ2-3	CATSESGTARTDTQYF
TRBV18	TRBJ2-2	CASSPLAGRGTGELFF
TRBV5-1	TRBJ2-7	CASRLDSYNEQYF
TRBV6-5	.	CASSYSSASGSSYEQFF
TRBV13	TRBJ2-3	CASSLWGLAVSTDTQYF
TRBV12-3/TRBV12-4	TRBJ2-3	CASRPLASSTDTQYF
TRBV20-1	.	CSPTQGVEQYF
TRBV2	.	CASDLGTGSYEQYF
TRBV7-2	TRBJ2-1	CASSSGTHSYNEQFF
TRBV2	TRBJ2-3	CASSYIRGNTQYF
TRBV27	TRBJ2-3	CASSFSLTGSDTQYF
TRBV15	TRBJ2-2	CATSRDRLSNTGELFF
TRBV14	TRBJ1-2	CASSQEGYRNYGYTF
TRBV9	TRBJ2-7	CASSVALTGAGEQYF
TRBV11-2	TRBJ2-1	CASSPWSEQFF
TRBV2	TRBJ2-1	CASVTGTSGYNEQFF
TRBV20-1	TRBJ2-1	CSARDLRLAGVHEQFF
TRBV10-3	TRBJ2-7	CAISESGLAGTRSEQYF
TRBV6-1	TRBJ1-5	CASRDRRVGNQPQHF
TRBV27	TRBJ2-4	CASSLFASGSWGPQNIQYF
TRBV7-9	TRBJ1-1	CASSLQGRGTEAFF
TRBV7-2	TRBJ2-4	CASSLTGPAKNIQYF
TRBV20-1	TRBJ2-1	CSARDVYQETQFF
TRBV11-1	TRBJ2-5	CASSLLDEETQYF
TRBV6-1	TRBJ2-7	CASSGPVEQYF
TRBV12-3/TRBV12-4	TRBJ1-5	CASSWGQGNQPQHF
TRBV20-1	TRBJ2-3	CSARATQRFLDTQYF
TRBV20-1	TRBJ1-5	CSARPPGQHNQPQHF
TRBV24-1	TRBJ2-1	CATSVSGGLYNEQFF
TRBV11-3	TRBJ2-3	CASSAGSGTDTQYF
TRBV5-1	TRBJ1-3	CASSLVAGLQTGNTIYF
TRBV3-1	TRBJ1-2	CASSQARGANYGYTF
TRBV25-1	TRBJ1-4	CASSRQVDEKLFF
TRBV14	TRBJ2-7	CASSQGHLYEQYF
TRBV5-1	TRBJ1-5	CASSLDRTDQPQHF
TRBV13	TRBJ1-1	CASSSSTALEAFF
TRBV28	TRBJ2-5	CASSSGLAGVRETQYF
TRBV10-3	TRBJ2-7	CAISVSSGSPYEQYF
TRBV10-3	TRBJ2-7	CAIRTLRSYEQYF
TRBV12-3/TRBV12-4	TRBJ2-1	CASSLGAFGSYNEQFF
TRBV20-1	TRBJ1-1	CSARRTHSNTEAFF
TRBV12-3/TRBV12-4	TRBJ2-2	CASSSAGATGELFF
TRBV20-1	TRBJ2-4	CSAWTLAGARAKNIQYF
TRBV12-3/TRBV12-4	TRBJ2-3	CASSSDSSSTDTQYF
TRBV5-1	TRBJ1-4	CASSLGPRGRDEKLFF
TRBV3-1	TRBJ2-3	CASSQEELAFPDTQYF
TRBV27	TRBJ2-3	CASSLSAGRPISTDTQYF
TRBV12-3/TRBV12-4	TRBJ2-5	CASSFVASGPKETQYF
TRBV6-2/TRBV6-3	TRBJ2-3	CASSRRTIETDTQYF